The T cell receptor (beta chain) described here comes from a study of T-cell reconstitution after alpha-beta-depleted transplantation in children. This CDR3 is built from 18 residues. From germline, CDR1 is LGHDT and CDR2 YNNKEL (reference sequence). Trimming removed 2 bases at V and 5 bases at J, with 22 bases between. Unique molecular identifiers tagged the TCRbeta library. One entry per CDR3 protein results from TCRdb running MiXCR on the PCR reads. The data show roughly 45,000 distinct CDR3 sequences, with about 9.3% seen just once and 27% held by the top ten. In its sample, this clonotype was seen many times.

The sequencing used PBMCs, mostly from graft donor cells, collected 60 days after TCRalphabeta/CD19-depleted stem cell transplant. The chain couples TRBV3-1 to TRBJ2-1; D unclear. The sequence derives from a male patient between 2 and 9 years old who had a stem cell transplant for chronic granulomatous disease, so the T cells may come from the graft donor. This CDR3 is CASSQLDIRRRRDNEQFF. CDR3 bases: TGTGCCAGCAGCCAATTAGACATAAGGCGGAGAAGAGACAATGAGCAGTTCTTC.